Detailed here is one TCR beta chain. TCRdb's copy holds only in-frame clones and misses some; the assay was immunoSEQ multiplex PCR. The repertoire consists of some 86,000 clones, with approximately 90% occurring once and the leading ten covering under 3.5%. This specimen belongs to a study of PD-1 blockade in classical Hodgkin lymphoma. CDR1 is SNHLY, CDR2 FYNNEI, per germline. V dropped 8 bases and J dropped 8 bases, with 16 bases sitting between them. This CDR3 region has 14 residues. Time point described: cycle 4 day 1 (C4D1), after 5 to 7 weeks of nivolumab. Every single patient, without exception, relapsed after autologous stem cell transplantation, and brentuximab vedotin exposure varied.

The V gene is TRBV2, the J gene TRBJ1-6; TRBD1 might be the D (5 bases). This receptor was taken from a human donor with classical Hodgkin lymphoma. This specimen was peripheral blood mononuclear cells (PBMCs), taken before the fourth cycle of nivolumab. The chain's CDR3 is CASGLERGYSPLHF. CDR3 coding DNA: TGTGCCAGCGGCCTAGAACGGGGGTATTCACCCCTCCACTTT.